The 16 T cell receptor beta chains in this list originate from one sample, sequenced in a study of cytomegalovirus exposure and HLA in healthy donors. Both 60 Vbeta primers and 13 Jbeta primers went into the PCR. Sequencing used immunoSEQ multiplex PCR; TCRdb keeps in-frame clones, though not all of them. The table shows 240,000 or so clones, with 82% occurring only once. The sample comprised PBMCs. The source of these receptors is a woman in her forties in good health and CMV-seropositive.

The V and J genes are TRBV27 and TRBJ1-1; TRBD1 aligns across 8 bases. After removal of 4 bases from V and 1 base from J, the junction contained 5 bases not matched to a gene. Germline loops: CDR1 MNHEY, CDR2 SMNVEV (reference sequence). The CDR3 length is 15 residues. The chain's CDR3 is CASSSGQGQNTEAFF. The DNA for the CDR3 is TGTGCCAGCAGTTCAGGACAGGGCCAGAACACTGAAGCTTTCTTT.

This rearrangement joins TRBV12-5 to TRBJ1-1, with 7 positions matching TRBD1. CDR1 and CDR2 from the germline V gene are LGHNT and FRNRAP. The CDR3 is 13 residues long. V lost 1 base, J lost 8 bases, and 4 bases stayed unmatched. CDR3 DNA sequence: TGTGCTAGTGGTTTGGGCCTGGACAGGGAAGCTTTCTTT. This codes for CASGLGLDREAFF.

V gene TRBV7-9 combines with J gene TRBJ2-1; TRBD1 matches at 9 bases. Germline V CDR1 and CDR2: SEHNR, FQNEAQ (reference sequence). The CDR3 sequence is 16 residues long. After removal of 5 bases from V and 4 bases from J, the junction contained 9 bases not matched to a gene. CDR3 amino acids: CASSPRTGVVYNEQFF. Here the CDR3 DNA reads TGTGCCAGCAGCCCCCGGACAGGGGTCGTATACAATGAGCAGTTCTTC.

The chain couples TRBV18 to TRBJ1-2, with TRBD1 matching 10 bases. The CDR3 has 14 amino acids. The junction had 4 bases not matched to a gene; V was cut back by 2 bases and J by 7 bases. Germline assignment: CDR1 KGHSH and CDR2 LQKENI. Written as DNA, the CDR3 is TGTGCCAGCTCACCAGGGACAGGGGCTTCTGGCTACACCTTC. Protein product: CASSPGTGASGYTF.

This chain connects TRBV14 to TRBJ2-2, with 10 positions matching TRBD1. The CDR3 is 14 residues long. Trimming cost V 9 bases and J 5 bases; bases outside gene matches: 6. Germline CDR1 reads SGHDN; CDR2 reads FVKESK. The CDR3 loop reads CASRQGAWTGELFF. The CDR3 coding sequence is TGTGCCAGTCGACAGGGGGCTTGGACCGGGGAGCTGTTTTTT.

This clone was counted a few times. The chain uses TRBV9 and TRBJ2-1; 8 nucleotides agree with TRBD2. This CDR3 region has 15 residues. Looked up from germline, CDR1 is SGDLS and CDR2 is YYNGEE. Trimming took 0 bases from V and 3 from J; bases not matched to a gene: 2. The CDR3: CASSVAGGGYNEQFF. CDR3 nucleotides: TGTGCCAGCAGCGTAGCGGGGGGGGGCTACAATGAGCAGTTCTTC.

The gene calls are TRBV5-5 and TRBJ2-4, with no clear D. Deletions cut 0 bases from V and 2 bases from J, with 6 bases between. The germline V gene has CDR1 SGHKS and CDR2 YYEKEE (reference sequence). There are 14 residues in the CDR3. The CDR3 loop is CASSLVFSKNIQYF. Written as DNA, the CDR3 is TGTGCCAGCAGCTTGGTCTTTTCCAAAAACATTCAGTACTTC. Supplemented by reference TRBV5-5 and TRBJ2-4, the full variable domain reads DAGVTQSPTHLIKTRGQQVTLRCSPISGHKSVSWYQQVLGQGPQFIFQYYEKEERGRGNFPDRFSARQFPNYSSELNVNALLLGDSALYLCASSLVFSKNIQYFGAGTRLSVL.

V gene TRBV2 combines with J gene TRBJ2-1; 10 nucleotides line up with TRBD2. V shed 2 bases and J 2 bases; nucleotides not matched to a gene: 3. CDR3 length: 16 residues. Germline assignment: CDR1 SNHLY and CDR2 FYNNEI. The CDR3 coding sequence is TGTGCCAGCAGTGAATCCCTAGCGGGAGCCTACAATGAGCAGTTCTTC. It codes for CASSESLAGAYNEQFF. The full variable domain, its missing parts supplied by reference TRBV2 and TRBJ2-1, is EPEVTQTPSHQVTQMGQEVILRCVPISNHLYFYWYRQILGQKVEFLVSFYNNEISEKSEIFDDQFSVERPDGSNFTLKIRSTKLEDSAMYFCASSESLAGAYNEQFFGPGTRLTVL.

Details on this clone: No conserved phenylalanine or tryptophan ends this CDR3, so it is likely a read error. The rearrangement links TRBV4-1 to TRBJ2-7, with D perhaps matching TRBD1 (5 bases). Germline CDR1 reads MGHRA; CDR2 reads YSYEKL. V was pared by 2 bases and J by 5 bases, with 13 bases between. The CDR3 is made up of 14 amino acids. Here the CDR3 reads CASSQHRSVDEQYL. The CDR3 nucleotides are TGCGCCAGCAGCCAACACAGGAGCGTCGACGAGCAGTACCTC.

CDR3 loop: CTSSPDRTLEQYF. Here the CDR3 DNA reads TGCACCAGCAGCCCGGACAGGACCCTCGAGCAGTACTTC. The chain is built from TRBV1 and TRBJ2-5; TRBD1 is taken as the D call from the table, unchecked against the DNA. The better agreement between TRBJ2-7 and the DNA end casts doubt on the J call. TRBV1 is listed as a pseudogene. This CDR3 comprises 13 residues.

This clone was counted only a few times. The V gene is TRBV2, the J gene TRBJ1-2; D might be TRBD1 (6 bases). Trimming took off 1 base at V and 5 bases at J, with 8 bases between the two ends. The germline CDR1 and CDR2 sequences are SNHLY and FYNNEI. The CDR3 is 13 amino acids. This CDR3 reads CASSEETGYGYTF. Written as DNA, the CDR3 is TGTGCCAGCAGTGAAGAGACAGGTTATGGCTACACCTTC. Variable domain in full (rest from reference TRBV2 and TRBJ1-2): EPEVTQTPSHQVTQMGQEVILRCVPISNHLYFYWYRQILGQKVEFLVSFYNNEISEKSEIFDDQFSVERPDGSNFTLKIRSTKLEDSAMYFCASSEETGYGYTFGSGTRLTVV.

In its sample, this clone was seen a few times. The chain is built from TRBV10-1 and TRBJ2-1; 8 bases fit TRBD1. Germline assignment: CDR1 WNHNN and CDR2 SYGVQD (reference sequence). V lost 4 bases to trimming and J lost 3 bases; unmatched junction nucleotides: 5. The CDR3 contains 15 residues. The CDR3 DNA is TGCGCCAGCAGTGTTCCGGGACAGGACTACAATGAGCAGTTCTTC. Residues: CASSVPGQDYNEQFF.

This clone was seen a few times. The chain's CDR3 is CASSPPGIRGTEAFF. DNA for the CDR3: TGTGCCAGCTCACCCCCCGGAATAAGGGGCACTGAAGCTTTCTTT. The chain is built from TRBV18 and TRBJ1-1; perhaps TRBD1 as D (5 bases). CDR3 length equals 15 residues. Trimming cost V 3 bases and J 4 bases, with 15 bases left between them. Germline V gene sequence: CDR1 KGHSH, CDR2 LQKENI.

The CDR3 sequence: CASSRASGGTDTQYF. The CDR3 DNA reads TGTGCCAGCAGTAGGGCTAGCGGGGGCACAGATACGCAGTATTTT. The rearrangement links TRBV2 to TRBJ2-3; the match to TRBD2 covers 9 bases. V trimming: 5 bases; J trimming: 1 base; junction bases outside the gene matches: 4. Looked up from germline, CDR1 is SNHLY and CDR2 is FYNNEI. The CDR3 extends over 15 amino acids.

CDR3 DNA sequence: TGCGCCAGCGGACAGGGGATCGCCTACGAGCAGTACTTC. This encodes CASGQGIAYEQYF. The V call is TRBV4-3, the J call TRBJ2-7, with 9 bases lining up with TRBD1. The CDR3 is 13 residues long. Germline CDR1 is LGHNA and CDR2 is YSLEER. V was clipped by 8 bases and J by 2 bases; unmatched bases: 4.

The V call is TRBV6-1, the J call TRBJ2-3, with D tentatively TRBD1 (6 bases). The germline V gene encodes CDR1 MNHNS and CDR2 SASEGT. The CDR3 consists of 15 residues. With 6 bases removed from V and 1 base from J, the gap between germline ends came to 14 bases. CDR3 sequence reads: CASSRQDRGTDTQYF. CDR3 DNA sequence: TGTGCCAGCAGCAGACAGGATCGGGGCACAGATACGCAGTATTTT.